The TCR beta chain under discussion was sequenced for a study of T cell responses to AZD1222 COVID-19 vaccine. As regards this clone: The antigen is undetermined.

TCRdb's copy holds only in-frame clones and misses some; the assay was immunoSEQ multiplex PCR. The profile shows 99,000 or so clones, around nine tenths of them singletons. Findings of the study overall: None of the repertoires were sampled until the peak T cell response had passed. Two AZD1222 administrations were followed by greater Spike-specific TCR breadth and depth.

This CDR3 region has 16 residues. V lost 6 bases and J lost 1; bases outside the gene matches: 8. Germline assignment: CDR1 LNHDA and CDR2 SQIVND (reference sequence). The clonotype was recovered from an adult in good health. The chain has TRBV19 and TRBJ1-5; TRBD1 matches 8 bases. The sample here was peripheral blood, taken on day 0 of AZD1222 vaccination. For the CDR3, the DNA is TGTGCCAGTAGCGACAGGGGAAGTTACAGCAATCAGCCCCAGCATTTT. Encoded protein: CASSDRGSYSNQPQHF.